This passage covers 3 T cell receptor beta chains from one sample sequenced in a study of T cell responses to AZD1222 COVID-19 vaccine. Sequenced by immunoSEQ multiplex PCR; TCRdb stores in-frame clones only, minus some. The repertoire consists of roughly 91,000 clones, with 90% occurring once and the leading ten covering 3%. The sequences come from peripheral blood, collected on day 0 of AZD1222 vaccination. Source of these receptors: an adult in good health.

The J gene is TRBJ2-1, the V gene TRBV30; no clear D. V shed 1 base and J shed 5 bases, with 9 bases lying between them. CDR3 size: 13 residues. Germline loops: CDR1 GTSNPN, CDR2 SVGIG (reference sequence). CDR3 sequence (DNA): TGTGCCTGGAGTGGGGCTGGCGACAATGAGCAGTTCTTC. Protein: CAWSGAGDNEQFF.

This chain uses TRBV27 with TRBJ1-1; D is perhaps TRBD1 (5 bases). Germline V lookup: CDR1 MNHEY, CDR2 SMNVEV (reference sequence). This CDR3 has 14 residues. Trimming removed 6 bases at V and 6 bases at J, with 17 bases between. The CDR3 DNA sequence: TGTGCCAGCAGCCGGGAGGGGTCGTTCGCTGAAGCTTTCTTT. It codes for CASSREGSFAEAFF.

The chain combines TRBV12-3 or TRBV12-4 with TRBJ1-1; D is ambiguous. The CDR3 is 13 amino acids. V was cut by 5 bases and J by 1 base, with 8 bases left in between. Here the CDR3 DNA reads TGTGCCAGCAGTACCCAGGAGAACACTGAAGCTTTCTTT. Translated, it gives CASSTQENTEAFF.